The next 21 T cell receptor beta chains were all read from a single sample in a study of blood T cell repertoires in COVID-19. Method: immunoSEQ multiplex PCR; TCRdb's copy keeps in-frame clones and lacks some. The data contain 190,000 or so clones, just under 90% of them seen just once; the ten biggest clones take up 0.88%. The material sequenced was peripheral blood. The receptor set was obtained from a young woman who had recovered from COVID-19.

This chain connects TRBV4-3 to TRBJ1-3; no reliable D call. Trimming removed 1 base at V and 3 bases at J, with 10 bases between. In germline, CDR1 is LGHNA, CDR2 YSLEER. CDR3 length: 15 amino acids. This CDR3 is CASSQARHLGNTIYF. The CDR3 coding sequence is TGCGCCAGCAGCCAAGCTCGACACCTTGGAAACACCATATATTTT.

The chain combines TRBV6-2 or TRBV6-3 with TRBJ2-1; D may be TRBD2 (5 bases). Trimming cost V 2 bases and J 8 bases, with 13 bases left between them. The CDR3 is 14 amino acids. Germline V CDR1 and CDR2: MNHEY, SVGEGT. CDR3 sequence (DNA): TGTGCCAGCAGTTACAGCGGAGCTTCAGATGAGCAGTTCTTC. Translation: CASSYSGASDEQFF.

The chain joins TRBV4-1 to TRBJ1-1, with TRBD1 matching over 7 bases. Germline lookup yields CDR1 MGHRA and CDR2 YSYEKL. Trimming took 0 bases from V and 5 from J; bases not matched to a gene: 6. This CDR3 comprises 15 residues. CDR3 protein: CASSQEGRGRTEAFF. CDR3 bases: TGCGCCAGCAGCCAAGAGGGAAGGGGGCGGACTGAAGCTTTCTTT.

The rearrangement joins TRBV20-1 to TRBJ2-3; D call uncertain. The germline CDR1 and CDR2 sequences are DFQATT and SNEGSKA (reference sequence). V was pared by 8 bases and J by 2 bases, with 5 bases between. The CDR3 has 10 amino acids. The CDR3 sequence is CSFFTDTQYF. CDR3 in DNA: TGCAGTTTCTTCACAGATACGCAGTATTTT.

This clone has just one count. This chain uses TRBV3-1 (or the pseudogene TRBV3-2) with TRBJ2-5, with unresolved D. Germline assignment: CDR1 LGHDT and CDR2 YNNKEL (reference sequence). The CDR3 length is 13 residues. V lost 1 base and J 5 bases, leaving 8 bases between the germline ends. The CDR3 protein is CASSQGVLETQYF. The CDR3 DNA reads as TGTGCCAGCAGCCAAGGAGTGTTGGAGACCCAGTACTTC.

The chain recombines TRBV6-1 with TRBJ2-7, with 9 bases fitting TRBD1. The CDR3 consists of 12 residues. V shed 6 bases and J 5 bases; nucleotides not matched to a gene: 2. The germline V gene has CDR1 MNHNS and CDR2 SASEGT. The CDR3 sequence is CASRDRGNEQYF. The CDR3 region has the DNA TGTGCCAGCAGGGACAGGGGCAACGAGCAGTACTTC.

The rearrangement links TRBV24-1 to TRBJ2-7; no clear D. The CDR3 is 14 amino acids. Germline V lookup: CDR1 KGHDR, CDR2 SFDVKD. Between the trimmed V and J ends, which lost 0 bases and 3 bases, there was a span of 8 bases. Written as DNA, the CDR3 is TGTGCCACCAGTGATTTGCTAATGCTCTACGAGCAGTACGTC. Encoded protein: CATSDLLMLYEQYV.

This clone was seen a single time. J is TRBJ1-4 and V is TRBV6-5, with D possibly matching TRBD1 (5 bases). The length of the CDR3 is 15 residues. The V and J ends lost 0 bases and 7 bases respectively, with 12 bases between them. Germline-derived CDR1 and CDR2 are MNHEY and SVGAGI. The DNA for the CDR3 is TGTGCCAGCAGTTACTCTGGGGCCCGTAGTGAAAAACTGTTTTTT. This gives the protein CASSYSGARSEKLFF.

V usage is TRBV28 and J usage is TRBJ2-1; D remains unclear. This CDR3 spans 13 amino acids. The germline V gene has CDR1 MDHEN and CDR2 SYDVKM. V was clipped by 3 bases and J by 9 bases, with 12 bases between them. CDR3 sequence reads: CASSLGLAGEQFF. The DNA for the CDR3 is TGTGCCAGCAGTTTGGGTTTGGCAGGTGAGCAGTTCTTC. Full variable domain (missing parts from reference TRBV28 and TRBJ2-1): DVKVTQSSRYLVKRTGEKVFLECVQDMDHENMFWYRQDPGLGLRLIYFSYDVKMKEKGDIPEGYSVSREKKERFSLILESASTNQTSMYLCASSLGLAGEQFFGPGTRLTVL.

V is TRBV7-8 and J is TRBJ2-7; D is possibly TRBD2 (6 bases). V was pared by 1 base and J by 2 bases, with 12 bases between. Germline V gives CDR1 SGHVS, CDR2 FQNEAQ. The CDR3 has 15 amino acids. The CDR3 loop is CASSLDGRGTYEQYF. The CDR3 region has the DNA TGTGCCAGCAGCTTAGATGGGCGGGGAACCTACGAGCAGTACTTC.

This rearrangement joins TRBV30 to TRBJ2-1, with no clear D. V shed 2 bases and J shed 8 bases, with 10 bases lying between them. The CDR3 runs 12 residues. Germline lookup yields CDR1 GTSNPN and CDR2 SVGIG (reference sequence). Here the CDR3 DNA reads TGTGCCTGGAGTTACCAGCAGGATGAGCAGTTCTTC. Amino acid sequence: CAWSYQQDEQFF.

The chain links TRBV7-2 to TRBJ1-5; TRBD1 is a possible D gene (6 bases). Trimming took off 5 bases at V and 9 bases at J, with 14 bases between the two ends. The CDR3 extends over 13 amino acids. CDR1 SGHTA and CDR2 FQGNSA come from the germline V gene. The CDR3 protein is CASSIGQSAPQHF. The CDR3 DNA is TGTGCCAGCAGCATAGGACAGTCAGCGCCCCAGCATTTT.

Only one count was recorded for this clone. The chain uses TRBV27 and TRBJ1-1; 7 nucleotides match TRBD1. The CDR3 runs to 14 residues. CDR1 MNHEY and CDR2 SMNVEV come from the germline V gene (reference sequence). Losses at the gene ends were 7 bases for V and 7 bases for J; bases not matched to a gene: 12. The CDR3 DNA reads as TGTGCCAGCAAACTAGACAGGGCCAGCATTGAAGCTTTCTTT. This gives the protein CASKLDRASIEAFF.

This clone was seen a few times. J is TRBJ1-4 and V is TRBV7-2; 7 nucleotides agree with TRBD1. V trimming: 7 bases; J trimming: 8 bases; junction bases outside the gene matches: 7. CDR1 and CDR2 (germline): SGHTA, FQGNSA. There are 13 residues in the CDR3. CDR3 protein: CASTTGLREKLFF. For the CDR3, the DNA is TGTGCCAGCACGACAGGGCTCAGAGAAAAACTGTTTTTT.

The chain uses TRBV19 and TRBJ1-4; 9 nucleotides line up with TRBD1. The CDR3 contains 15 residues. Germline V gene data show CDR1 as LNHDA and CDR2 as SQIVND (reference sequence). The J segment lost 1 base and the V segment lost 3 bases, leaving 0 bases of the junction unmatched. The CDR3 DNA is TGTGCCAGTAGTATGGGACAGGGAACTAATGAAAAACTGTTTTTT. It is translated as CASSMGQGTNEKLFF.

The rearrangement joins TRBV19 to TRBJ2-5, with D perhaps matching TRBD2 (6 bases). The germline V gene encodes CDR1 LNHDA and CDR2 SQIVND (reference sequence). V was shortened by 5 bases and J by 5 bases, with 21 bases between the two germline ends. The CDR3 consists of 16 residues. DNA for the CDR3: TGTGCCAGTAGTCCGGGGATCTCCCGGAGGGCGGAGACCCAGTACTTC. As protein: CASSPGISRRAETQYF.

The chain couples TRBV14 to TRBJ2-1; TRBD1 aligns across 9 bases. This CDR3 is built from 16 residues. The J segment lost 5 bases and the V segment lost 5 bases, leaving 10 bases of the junction unmatched. CDR1 SGHDN and CDR2 FVKESK come from the germline V gene. DNA for the CDR3: TGTGCCAGCAGCGCTAACAGGGGGCTTCGGAACAATGAGCAGTTCTTC. This gives the protein CASSANRGLRNNEQFF.

V is TRBV7-9 and J is TRBJ1-5, with TRBD1 matching 7 bases. Germline V CDR1 and CDR2: SEHNR, FQNEAQ (reference sequence). Trimming at V came to 1 base and at J to 6 bases, leaving 6 bases not matched to a gene. CDR3 size: 15 residues. The CDR3 region is CASSLEGAPIQPQHF. CDR3 coding DNA: TGTGCCAGCAGCTTAGAGGGGGCCCCAATTCAGCCCCAGCATTTT.

The chain couples TRBV6-5 to TRBJ1-1, with D perhaps TRBD1 (5 bases). Trimming took 2 bases from V and 4 from J, leaving 14 bases between them. The CDR3 runs 15 residues. Looked up from germline, CDR1 is MNHEY and CDR2 is SVGAGI. CDR3 DNA sequence: TGTGCCAGCAGTTACATAATGACAGCGGGCACTGAAGCTTTCTTT. Its protein is CASSYIMTAGTEAFF.

V gene TRBV6-5 combines with J gene TRBJ1-1, with unresolved D. Germline CDR1 is MNHEY and CDR2 is SVGAGI. Deletions cut 3 bases from V and 2 bases from J, with 16 bases between. This CDR3 spans 16 amino acids. CDR3 residues: CASSYHLGGYNTEAFF. The CDR3 nucleotides read TGTGCCAGCAGTTATCACCTCGGAGGGTACAACACTGAAGCTTTCTTT.

The V and J genes are TRBV9 and TRBJ2-1; TRBD2 matches at 9 bases. CDR1 is SGDLS and CDR2 is YYNGEE in the germline V gene. The V gene end was trimmed by 3 bases and the J gene end by 8 bases; junction bases not matched to a gene: 9. The CDR3 is 15 residues long. This chain's CDR3 is CASSERGGAGYEQFF. As DNA, the CDR3 is TGTGCCAGCAGCGAGCGCGGGGGGGCCGGGTATGAGCAGTTCTTC.